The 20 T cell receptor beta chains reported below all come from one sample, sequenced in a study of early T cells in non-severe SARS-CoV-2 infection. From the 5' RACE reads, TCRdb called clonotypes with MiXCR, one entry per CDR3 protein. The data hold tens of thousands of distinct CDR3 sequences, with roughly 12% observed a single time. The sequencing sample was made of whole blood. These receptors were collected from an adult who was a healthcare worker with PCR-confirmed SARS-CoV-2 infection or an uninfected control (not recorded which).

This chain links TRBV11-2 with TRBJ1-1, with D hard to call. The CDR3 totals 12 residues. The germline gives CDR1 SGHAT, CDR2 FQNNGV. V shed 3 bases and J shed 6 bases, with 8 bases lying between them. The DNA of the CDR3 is TGTGCCAGCAGCTTCCCAGTACCTGAAGCTTTCTTT. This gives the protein CASSFPVPEAFF.

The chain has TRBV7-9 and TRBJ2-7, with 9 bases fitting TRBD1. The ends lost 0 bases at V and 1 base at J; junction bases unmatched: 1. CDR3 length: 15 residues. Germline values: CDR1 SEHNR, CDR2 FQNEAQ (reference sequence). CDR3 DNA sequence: TGTGCCAGCAGCTTAGCGGGACAGGGATCCTACGAGCAGTACTTC. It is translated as CASSLAGQGSYEQYF. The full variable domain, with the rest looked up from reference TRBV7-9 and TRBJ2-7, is DTGVSQNPRHKITKRGQNVTFRCDPISEHNRLYWYRQTLGQGPEFLTYFQNEAQLEKSRLLSDRFSAERPKGSFSTLEIQRTEQGDSAMYLCASSLAGQGSYEQYFGPGTRLTVT.

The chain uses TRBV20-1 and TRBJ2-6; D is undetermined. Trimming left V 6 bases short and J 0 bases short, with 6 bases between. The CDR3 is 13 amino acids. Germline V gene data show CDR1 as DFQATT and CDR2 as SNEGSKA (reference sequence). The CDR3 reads CSAVPSGANVLTF. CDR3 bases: TGCAGTGCCGTCCCCTCTGGGGCCAACGTCCTGACTTTC.

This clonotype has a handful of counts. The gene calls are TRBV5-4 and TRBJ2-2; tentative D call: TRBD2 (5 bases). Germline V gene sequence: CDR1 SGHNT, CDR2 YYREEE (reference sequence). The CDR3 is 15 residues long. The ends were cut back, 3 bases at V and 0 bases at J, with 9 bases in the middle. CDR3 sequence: CASSWETTNTGELFF. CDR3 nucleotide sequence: TGTGCCAGCAGCTGGGAGACAACGAACACCGGGGAGCTGTTTTTT.

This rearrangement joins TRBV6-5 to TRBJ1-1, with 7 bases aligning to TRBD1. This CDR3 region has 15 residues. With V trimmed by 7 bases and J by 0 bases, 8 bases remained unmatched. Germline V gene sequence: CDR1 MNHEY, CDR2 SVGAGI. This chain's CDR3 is CASKRGRGLNTEAFF. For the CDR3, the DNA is TGTGCCAGCAAAAGGGGGCGAGGGTTGAACACTGAAGCTTTCTTT.

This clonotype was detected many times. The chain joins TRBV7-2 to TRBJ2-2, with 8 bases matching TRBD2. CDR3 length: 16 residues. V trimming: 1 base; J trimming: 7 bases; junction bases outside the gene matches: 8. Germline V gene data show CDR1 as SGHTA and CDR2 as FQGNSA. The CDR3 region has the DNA TGTGCCAGCAGCTTAGTTTCTGGGACTAGAGGCGGGGAGCTGTTTTTT. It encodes CASSLVSGTRGGELFF.

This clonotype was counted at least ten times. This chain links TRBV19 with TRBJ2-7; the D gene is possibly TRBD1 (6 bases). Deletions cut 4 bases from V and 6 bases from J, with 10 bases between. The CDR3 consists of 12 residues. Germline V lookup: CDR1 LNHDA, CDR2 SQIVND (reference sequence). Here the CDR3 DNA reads TGTGCCAGTAGTAGAATCAGGGGCGAGCAGTACTTC. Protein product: CASSRIRGEQYF.

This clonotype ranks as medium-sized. CDR3 bases: TGTGCCAGCAGCCCCTCGGTAGGGCGCGAGCAGTACTTC. Its translation is CASSPSVGREQYF. V usage is TRBV28 and J usage is TRBJ2-7; D is unresolved. Trimming cost V 6 bases and J 6 bases, with 15 bases left between them. The germline V gene encodes CDR1 MDHEN and CDR2 SYDVKM. This CDR3 is 13 amino acids long. The variable domain in full, completed from reference TRBV28 and TRBJ2-7, reads DVKVTQSSRYLVKRTGEKVFLECVQDMDHENMFWYRQDPGLGLRLIYFSYDVKMKEKGDIPEGYSVSREKKERFSLILESASTNQTSMYLCASSPSVGREQYFGPGTRLTVT.

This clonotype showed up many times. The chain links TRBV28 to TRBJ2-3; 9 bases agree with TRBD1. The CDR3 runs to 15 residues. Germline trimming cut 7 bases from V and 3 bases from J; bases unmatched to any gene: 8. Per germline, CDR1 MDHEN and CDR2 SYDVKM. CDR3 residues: CASTTGQGWTDTQYF. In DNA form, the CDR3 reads TGTGCCAGCACCACCGGACAGGGGTGGACAGATACGCAGTATTTT.

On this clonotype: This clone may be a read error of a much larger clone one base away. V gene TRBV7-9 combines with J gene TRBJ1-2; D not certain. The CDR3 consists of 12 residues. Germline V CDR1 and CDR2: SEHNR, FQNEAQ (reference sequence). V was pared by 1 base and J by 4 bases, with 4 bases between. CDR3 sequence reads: CASSLDRYGYTF. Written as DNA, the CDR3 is TGTGCCAGCAGCTTAGACCGCTATGGCTACACCTTC.

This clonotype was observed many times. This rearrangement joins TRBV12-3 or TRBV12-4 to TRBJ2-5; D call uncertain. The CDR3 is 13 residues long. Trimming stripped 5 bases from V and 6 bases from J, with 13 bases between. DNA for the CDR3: TGTGCCAGCAGTCTCTCTCCTGGGAAGACCCAGTACTTC. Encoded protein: CASSLSPGKTQYF.

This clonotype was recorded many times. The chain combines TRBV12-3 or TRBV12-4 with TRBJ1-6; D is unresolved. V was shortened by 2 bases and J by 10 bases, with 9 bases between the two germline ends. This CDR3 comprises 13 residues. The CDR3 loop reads CASSLRGGSPLHF. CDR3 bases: TGTGCCAGCAGTTTACGGGGAGGCTCACCCCTCCACTTT.

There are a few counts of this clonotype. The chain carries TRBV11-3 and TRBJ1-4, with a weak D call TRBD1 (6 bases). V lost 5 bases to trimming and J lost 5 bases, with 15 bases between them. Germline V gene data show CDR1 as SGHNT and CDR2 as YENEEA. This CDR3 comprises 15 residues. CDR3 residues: CASSPQGGQNEKLFF. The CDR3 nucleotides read TGTGCCAGCAGCCCCCAAGGAGGACAGAATGAAAAACTGTTTTTT.

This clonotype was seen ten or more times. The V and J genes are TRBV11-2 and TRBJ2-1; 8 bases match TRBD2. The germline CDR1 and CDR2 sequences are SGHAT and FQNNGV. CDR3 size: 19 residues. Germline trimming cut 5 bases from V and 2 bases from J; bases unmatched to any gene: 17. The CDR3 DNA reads TGTGCCAGCAGCGCACGAGCTGGGGGGACGGGAGGGACCTACAATGAGCAGTTCTTC. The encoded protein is CASSARAGGTGGTYNEQFF.

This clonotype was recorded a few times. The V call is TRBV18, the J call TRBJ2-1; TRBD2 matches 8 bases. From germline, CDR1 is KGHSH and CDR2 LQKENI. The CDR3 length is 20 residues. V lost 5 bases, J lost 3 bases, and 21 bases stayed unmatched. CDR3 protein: CASSSLTTRSGTRYYNEQFF. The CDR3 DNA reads TGTGCCAGCTCATCACTCACCACGCGTAGCGGGACCCGCTACTACAATGAGCAGTTCTTC. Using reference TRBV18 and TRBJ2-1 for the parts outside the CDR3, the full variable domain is NAGVMQNPRHLVRRRGQEARLRCSPMKGHSHVYWYRQLPEEGLKFMVYLQKENIIDESGMPKERFSAEFPKEGPSILRIQQVVRGDSAAYFCASSSLTTRSGTRYYNEQFFGPGTRLTVL.

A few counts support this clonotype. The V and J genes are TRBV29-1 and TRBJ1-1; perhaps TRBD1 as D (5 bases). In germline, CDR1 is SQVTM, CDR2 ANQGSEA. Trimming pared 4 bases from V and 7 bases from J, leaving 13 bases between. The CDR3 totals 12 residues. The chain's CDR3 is CSVVAGLIEAFF. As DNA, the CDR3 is TGCAGCGTTGTTGCAGGGCTTATTGAAGCTTTCTTT.

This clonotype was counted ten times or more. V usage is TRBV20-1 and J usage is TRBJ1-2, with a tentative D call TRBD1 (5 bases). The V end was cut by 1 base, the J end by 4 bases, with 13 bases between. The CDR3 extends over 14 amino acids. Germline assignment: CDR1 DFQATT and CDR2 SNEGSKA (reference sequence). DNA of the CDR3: TGCAGTGCTAGAGCCTTAGAAAGGGGCTATGGCTACACCTTC. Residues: CSARALERGYGYTF.

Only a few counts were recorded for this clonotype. CDR3 sequence reads: CASSPRLAVDEQFF. CDR3 DNA: TGTGCCAGCAGCCCACGACTAGCGGTCGATGAGCAGTTCTTC. The chain combines TRBV3-1 with TRBJ2-1; the match to TRBD2 covers 9 bases. Germline CDR1 and CDR2: LGHDT and YNNKEL (reference sequence). The CDR3 sequence is 14 residues long. V lost 4 bases, J lost 8 bases, and 6 bases stayed unmatched.

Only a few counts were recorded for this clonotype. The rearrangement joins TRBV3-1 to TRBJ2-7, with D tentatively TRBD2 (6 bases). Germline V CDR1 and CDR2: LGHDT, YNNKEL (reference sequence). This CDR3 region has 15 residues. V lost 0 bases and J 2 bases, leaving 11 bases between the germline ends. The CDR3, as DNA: TGTGCCAGCAGCCAAGAAACTGGGAGGCCCTACGAGCAGTACTTC. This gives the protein CASSQETGRPYEQYF.

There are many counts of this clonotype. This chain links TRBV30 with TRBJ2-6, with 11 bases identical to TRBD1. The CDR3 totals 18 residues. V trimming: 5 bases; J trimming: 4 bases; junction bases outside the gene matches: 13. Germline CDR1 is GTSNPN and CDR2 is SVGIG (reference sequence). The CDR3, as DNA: TGTGCCTGGGGAGATCGGACAGGGGGCCTGGCCGGGGCCAACGTCCTGACTTTC. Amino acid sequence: CAWGDRTGGLAGANVLTF.